This entry lists 7 T cell receptor beta chains sequenced from one sample in a study of beta chain features in type 1 diabetes (dated by TCRdb to the late 2010s). Library preparation was by the immunoSEQ multiplex PCR assay. The entire isolated RNA was reverse transcribed using the High Capacity cDNA Reverse Transcription Kit, and thus expressed TCRB transcripts were sequenced. TCRdb re-hosts the immuneACCESS table, in-frame sequences only. Its copies lack some clones; in the studies checked, an unresolved V gene accounts for under half of them, and the cause for the rest is not known. The sample records 900,000 or so clones, 17% of which are singletons. About 0.025% of the sample is held by the ten biggest clonotypes. Sequenced sample: naive CD4+ T cells from blood. The sample's cell subset or site label is to be understood as: true naive CD4+ T cells. The receptors shown here come from a woman younger than 35 in good health.

This clone was found a few times. Other DNA sequences of this sample code for an identical CDR3. This chain connects TRBV6-1 to TRBJ2-7; 12 bases line up with TRBD1. The germline V gene encodes CDR1 MNHNS and CDR2 SASEGT. The CDR3 length is 14 residues. Losses at the gene ends were 6 bases for V and 4 bases for J; bases not matched to a gene: 4. The CDR3 DNA sequence: TGTGCCAGCAGCGGGACAGGGGGCCGGTACGAGCAGTACTTC. As protein: CASSGTGGRYEQYF.

This clone was counted only a few times. V is TRBV19 and J is TRBJ2-2, with 8 bases lining up with TRBD2. With V trimmed by 4 bases and J by 2 bases, 3 bases remained unmatched. The CDR3 loop spans 15 amino acids. CDR1 LNHDA and CDR2 SQIVND come from the germline V gene (reference sequence). CDR3 sequence (DNA): TGTGCCAGTAGTACGGGACTAGATAACACCGGGGAGCTGTTTTTT. Translating gives CASSTGLDNTGELFF.

The chain joins TRBV6-5 to TRBJ2-3; D call uncertain. Germline V gene lookup returns CDR1 MNHEY and CDR2 SVGAGI. The CDR3 extends over 14 amino acids. V was clipped by 6 bases and J by 3 bases, with 13 bases between them. The CDR3 region has the DNA TGTGCCAGCAGAAACTCTCTAAGTACAGATACGCAGTATTTT. Protein product: CASRNSLSTDTQYF.

V is TRBV21-1 and J is TRBJ2-4; TRBD1, the table's D call, lacks a check against the DNA. TRBV21-1 is shown as a pseudogene. This CDR3 contains 18 residues. The CDR3 here is CASSKGRTGDLAKNIQYF. The CDR3 nucleotides are TGTGCCAGCAGCAAAGGAAGGACAGGCGATTTAGCCAAAAACATTCAGTACTTC.

The gene calls are TRBV7-8 and TRBJ2-2, with TRBD2 identical over 9 bases. CDR3 length: 16 residues. V lost 5 bases, J lost 0 bases, and 4 bases stayed unmatched. CDR1 is SGHVS and CDR2 is FQNEAQ in the germline V gene. CDR3 DNA sequence: TGTGCCAGCAGCCGGACTAGCGTTGCGAACACCGGGGAGCTGTTTTTT. This codes for CASSRTSVANTGELFF.

The rearrangement links TRBV28 to TRBJ2-6; D remains ambiguous. CDR1 is MDHEN and CDR2 is SYDVKM in the germline V gene. The CDR3 has 12 residues. V lost 8 bases to trimming and J lost 12 bases, with 14 bases between them. CDR3 bases: TGTGCCAGCGCTGATAACCGTATCGTCCTGACTTTC. The encoded protein is CASADNRIVLTF.

This clone has only a few counts. The rearrangement links TRBV7-9 to TRBJ2-1; TRBD2 aligns across 7 bases. This CDR3 is 13 amino acids long. Germline CDR1 and CDR2: SEHNR and FQNEAQ (reference sequence). J gave up 4 bases and V 9 bases, and 6 bases lay outside the gene matches. CDR3 region: CASREGHYNEQFF. DNA for the CDR3: TGTGCCAGTAGGGAGGGCCATTACAATGAGCAGTTCTTC.